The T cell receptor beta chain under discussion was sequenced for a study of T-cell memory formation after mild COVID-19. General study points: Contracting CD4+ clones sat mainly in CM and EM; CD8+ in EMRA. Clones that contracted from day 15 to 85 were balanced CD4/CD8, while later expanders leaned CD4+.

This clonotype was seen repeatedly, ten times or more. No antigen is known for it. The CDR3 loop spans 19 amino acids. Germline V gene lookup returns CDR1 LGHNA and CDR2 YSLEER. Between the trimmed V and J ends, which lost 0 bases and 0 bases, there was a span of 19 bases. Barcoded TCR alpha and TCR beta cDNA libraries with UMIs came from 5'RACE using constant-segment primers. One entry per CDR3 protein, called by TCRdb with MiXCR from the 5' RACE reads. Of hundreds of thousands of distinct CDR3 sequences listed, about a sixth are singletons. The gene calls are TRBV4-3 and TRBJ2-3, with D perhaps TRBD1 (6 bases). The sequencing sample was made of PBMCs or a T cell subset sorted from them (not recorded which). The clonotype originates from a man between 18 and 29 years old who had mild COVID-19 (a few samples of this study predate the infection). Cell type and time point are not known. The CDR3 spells CASSQEGPGQRLSTDTQYF. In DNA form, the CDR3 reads TGCGCCAGCAGCCAAGAGGGACCGGGACAAAGGTTAAGCACAGATACGCAGTATTTT.